These T cell receptor beta chains were read from a single sample in a study of shared clonotypes between healthy human individuals. Assay used: immunoSEQ multiplex PCR; TCRdb lists only in-frame clones, some missing. Of 550,000 to 850,000 clones listed, 72% are singletons. Sequenced sample: memory CD4+ T cells sorted from blood. The receptors come from a woman aged 25 to 45 in good health. CDR3s include the opening cysteine and the closing phenylalanine or tryptophan. D genes are given only for firm matches. The size of a clone is reported for some rows only, either as once, few or many, or as a class for expanded clones.

j_call,clone_size,d_call,v_call,cdr3_nt,cdr3_aa
TRBJ1-1,NA,NA,TRBV28,TGTGCCAGCAGTTTATCCGGGAGCAGCTACACGAACACTGAAGCTTTCTTT,CASSLSGSSYTNTEAFF
TRBJ2-7,NA,TRBD1,TRBV6-6,TGTGCCAGCAGTCTCCGGGACAGGGTCAGCGAGCAGTACTTC,CASSLRDRVSEQYF
TRBJ2-1,NA,TRBD2,TRBV7-8,TGTGCCAGCAGCTTCGGACTAGCGGGAGGGCCTACGCAGTTCTTC,CASSFGLAGGPTQFF
TRBJ2-1,NA,TRBD2,TRBV5-1,TGCGCCAGCGGACTAGACCGGCCTTCCTACAATGAGCAGTTCTTC,CASGLDRPSYNEQFF
TRBJ2-6,NA,NA,TRBV4-1,TGCGCCAGCAGCCAAGGACCTGGGGCCAACGTCCTGACTTTC,CASSQGPGANVLTF
TRBJ2-5,NA,NA,TRBV21-1,TGTGCCAGCAGCAAACCGGGACTCACGAAAGAGACCCAGTACTTC,CASSKPGLTKETQYF
TRBJ2-7,NA,TRBD2,TRBV25-1,TGTGCCAGCAGTGGGAGTAGCGGGATGGTCTACGAGCAGTACTTC,CASSGSSGMVYEQYF
TRBJ1-5,many,NA,TRBV6-1,TGTGCCAGCAGCTCAGGGGTTGGCAATCAGCCCCAGCATTTT,CASSSGVGNQPQHF
TRBJ2-1,NA,NA,TRBV11-2,TGTGCCAGCAGCCCTGCGGGGCTAGATGCCTACAATGAGCAGTTCTTC,CASSPAGLDAYNEQFF
TRBJ2-2,NA,NA,TRBV10-2,TGCGCCAGCAGTGAGAGTAGTAACACCGGGGAGCTGTTTTTT,CASSESSNTGELFF
TRBJ2-1,few,NA,TRBV7-2,TGTGCCAGCAGCTTAGTCAGATTAGGAGTAGCGTTTGAGCAGTTCTTC,CASSLVRLGVAFEQFF
TRBJ2-2,NA,NA,TRBV5-4,TGTGCCAGCAGCTTTAACAGAAACACCGGGGAGCTGTTTTTT,CASSFNRNTGELFF
TRBJ1-1,NA,NA,TRBV7-2,TGTGCCAGCACCCTAGAGCCAAACACTGAAGCTTTCTTT,CASTLEPNTEAFF
TRBJ2-2,NA,NA,TRBV19,TGTGCCAGTAGTCAAACAGGGTTGAGCGGGGAGCTGTTTTTT,CASSQTGLSGELFF
TRBJ2-1,NA,TRBD2,TRBV5-4,TGTGCCAGCAGCTTGGGTGGCGGAGCGGGATACTCCTACAATGAGCAGTTCTTC,CASSLGGGAGYSYNEQFF
TRBJ2-7,once,NA,TRBV11-2,TGTGCCAGCAGCTTAGGGGGTAGCGGCGGTTCCGAGCAGTACTTC,CASSLGGSGGSEQYF
TRBJ1-5,NA,TRBD1,TRBV7-8,TGTGCCAGCTCCAGACAGGGGGGGAGCAATCAGCCCCAGCATTTT,CASSRQGGSNQPQHF
TRBJ1-4,NA,NA,TRBV5-1,TGCGCCAGCAGCTTGTTGAACAGGCCCAATGAAAAACTGTTTTTT,CASSLLNRPNEKLFF
TRBJ2-7,once,NA,TRBV10-3,TGTGCCATCAGTTTTTCGAGGGCCTACGAGCAGTACTTC,CAISFSRAYEQYF
TRBJ2-7,few,NA,TRBV2,TGTGCCAGCAAGGGAGCAGGGGAGCAGTACTTC,CASKGAGEQYF
TRBJ2-1,NA,TRBD2,TRBV28,TGTGCCAGCAAACCCCGCCGACTAGCGGGAGGGCCTTACAATGAGCAGTTCTTC,CASKPRRLAGGPYNEQFF
TRBJ1-2,NA,TRBD1,TRBV7-9,TGTGCCAGCAGCTTAGCCGAGGGACAGAGCTATGGCTACACCTTC,CASSLAEGQSYGYTF
TRBJ1-5,NA,TRBD1,TRBV18,TGTGCCAGCTCACCAACGGGACAGTATCAGCCCCAGCATTTT,CASSPTGQYQPQHF
TRBJ1-3,NA,TRBD1,TRBV28,TGTGCCAGCAGTTTACCCGACAGGGGGAACACCATATATTTT,CASSLPDRGNTIYF
TRBJ2-3,NA,NA,TRBV29-1,TGCAGCGGTGGCAGGGAAGTCGCAGATACGCAGTATTTT,CSGGREVADTQYF
TRBJ2-1,NA,NA,TRBV13,TGTGCCAGCAGCTCCCGAGTTGACTATGGCGGGTTATACAATGAGCAGTTCTTC,CASSSRVDYGGLYNEQFF
TRBJ2-1,NA,NA,TRBV7-9,TGTGCCAGCAGCGAGGGGACTTTCACCAATGAGCAGTTCTTC,CASSEGTFTNEQFF
TRBJ2-3,NA,TRBD2,TRBV4-2,TGTGCCAGCAGCTCCGGCGGGACTAGCGGCACAGATACGCAGTATTTT,CASSSGGTSGTDTQYF
TRBJ2-1,once,NA,TRBV29-1,TGCAGCGTTGAAAAACTAGCTGGATATGAGCAGTTCTTC,CSVEKLAGYEQFF
TRBJ1-2,NA,NA,TRBV28,TGTGCCAGCAGTTTAGTGTTCGAGGTCTATGGCTACACCTTC,CASSLVFEVYGYTF
TRBJ1-1,NA,TRBD1,TRBV27,TGTGCCAGCACCGTAAATTATGACAGGGGAGCTGAAGCTTTCTTT,CASTVNYDRGAEAFF
TRBJ2-1,NA,NA,TRBV7-9,TGTGCCAGCAGCACGGGACTCAGCTCCTACAATGAGCAGTTCTTC,CASSTGLSSYNEQFF
TRBJ2-3,NA,NA,TRBV9,TGTGCCAGCAGCCCGCCTCTTGGTGGTTGGTATACGCAGTATTTT,CASSPPLGGWYTQYF
TRBJ1-2,NA,TRBD1,TRBV7-9,TGTGCCAGCAGTACCGGACAGGGGTTCGGCTACACCTTC,CASSTGQGFGYTF